These 21 T cell receptor beta chains originate from one sample sequenced in a study of T cells in Graves' hyperthyroidism and ophthalmopathy. Amplification of TCR beta CDR3 regions used RNA as the template. With the HTBI primer set, the TCR CDR3 went through a first round of RT-PCR. In TCRdb, the multiplex PCR reads were re-called with MiXCR into one record per CDR3 protein. The top ten clones hold roughly 31% of a sample with around 760,000 distinct CDR3 sequences, just over 35% of them seen once. The sample comprised blood. The receptor set was obtained from a woman aged 40 to 50 with Graves' hyperthyroidism.

This clonotype has more than one count but fewer than ten. V and J are TRBV2 and TRBJ2-6; 7 nucleotides match TRBD1. J gave up 4 bases and V 5 bases, and 8 bases lay outside the gene matches. The CDR3 covers 16 residues. Germline CDR1 and CDR2: SNHLY and FYNNEI. CDR3 DNA: TGTGCCAGCAGTTTCGTAGGGGGCGGCGGGGCCAACGTCCTGACTTTC. Encoded protein: CASSFVGGGGANVLTF. The full variable domain, in which reference TRBV2 and TRBJ2-6 provide the parts outside the CDR3, is EPEVTQTPSHQVTQMGQEVILRCVPISNHLYFYWYRQILGQKVEFLVSFYNNEISEKSEIFDDQFSVERPDGSNFTLKIRSTKLEDSAMYFCASSFVGGGGANVLTFGAGSRLTVL.

This clonotype occurred many times. This chain links TRBV4-3 with TRBJ1-2; D might be TRBD1 (6 bases). Trimming removed 4 bases from V and 3 bases from J, with 12 bases in between. Germline-derived CDR1 and CDR2 are LGHNA and YSLEER. The CDR3 runs to 14 residues. CDR3 in amino acids: CASSRTGLDYGYTF. In DNA form, the CDR3 reads TGCGCCAGCAGCCGTACAGGGTTAGACTATGGCTACACCTTC.

This clonotype showed up just a few times. The chain has TRBV5-1 and TRBJ2-5; the D is unclear. Trimming shortened V by 6 bases and J by 4 bases, and 16 bases separated the two germline ends. The CDR3 has 14 amino acids. Per the germline V gene, CDR1 is SGHRS and CDR2 is YFSETQ. CDR3 residues: CASTLRSRPETQYF. CDR3 DNA: TGCGCCAGCACCCTAAGGTCCAGGCCAGAGACCCAGTACTTC.

In its sample, this clonotype was seen many times. V is TRBV12-3 or TRBV12-4 and J is TRBJ1-6; no firm D call. The CDR3 spans 15 residues. V lost 2 bases to trimming and J lost 11 bases, with 16 bases between them. CDR3 sequence reads: CASSLRSGILAPLHF. CDR3 nucleotide sequence: TGTGCCAGCAGTTTACGGTCCGGAATCCTGGCACCCCTCCACTTT.

This clonotype has a handful of counts. This CDR3 is CASSLGPRGEGQYF. The CDR3, as DNA: TGTGCCAGCAGCTTGGGTCCTAGAGGAGAGGGCCAGTACTTC. The chain links TRBV5-6 to TRBJ2-5; TRBD2 is a possible D gene (5 bases). The CDR3 runs 14 residues. Germline V lookup: CDR1 SGHDT, CDR2 YYEEEE. Trimming left V 0 bases short and J 10 bases short, with 16 bases between.

As regards this clonotype: This may be a read error, as it is one base from a much larger clone. This CDR3 fails to terminate in the conserved phenylalanine or tryptophan, so it likely reflects a read error. This chain connects TRBV24-1 to TRBJ1-1; D is ambiguous. V was trimmed by 7 bases and J by 4 bases, leaving 12 bases between them. CDR3 length: 13 residues. The germline CDR1 and CDR2 sequences are KGHDR and SFDVKD. CDR3 protein: CATSPTSGTEAFS. In nucleotides, the CDR3 is TGTGCCACCAGCCCGACCTCGGGCACTGAAGCTTTCTCT.

This clonotype was picked up a small number of times. V is TRBV15 and J is TRBJ1-5; D unclear. The CDR3 is 13 amino acids. With 8 bases removed from V and 3 bases from J, the gap between germline ends came to 11 bases. The germline CDR1 and CDR2 sequences are LNHNV and YYDKDF (reference sequence). The chain's CDR3 is CATEAALNQPQHF. CDR3 nucleotides: TGTGCCACCGAGGCGGCGCTCAATCAGCCCCAGCATTTT.

A few counts support this clonotype. The chain links TRBV24-1 to TRBJ1-5; D uncertain. Trimming removed 1 base from V and 3 bases from J, with 0 bases in between. CDR3 size: 12 residues. Germline V gene data show CDR1 as KGHDR and CDR2 as SFDVKD. CDR3: CATSDFNQPQHF. CDR3 bases: TGTGCCACCAGTGATTTCAATCAGCCCCAGCATTTT.

The chain combines TRBV7-2 with TRBJ2-5; TRBD1 matches at 7 bases. Germline V lookup: CDR1 SGHTA, CDR2 FQGNSA. The CDR3 is made up of 13 amino acids. Trimming removed 6 bases from V and 5 bases from J; junction bases left unmatched: 6. The CDR3 sequence is CASSFQGVETQYF. In DNA form, the CDR3 reads TGTGCCAGCAGTTTTCAGGGGGTGGAGACCCAGTACTTC.

V and J are TRBV2 and TRBJ2-7; 11 nucleotides align to TRBD2. Unmatched junction bases numbered 14, after V lost 11 bases and J lost 5 bases. The CDR3 has 15 amino acids. CDR1 and CDR2 from the germline V gene are SNHLY and FYNNEI. The chain's CDR3 is CAVTSGTGQGNEQYF. CDR3 nucleotides: TGTGCCGTGACTAGCGGGACGGGACAGGGCAACGAGCAGTACTTC.

Details on this clonotype: A much larger clone is a single base away; this may be a read error. The rearrangement uses TRBV9 and TRBJ2-5; D is possibly TRBD2 (6 bases). Germline assignment: CDR1 SGDLS and CDR2 YYNGEE. CDR3 length equals 15 residues. V was trimmed by 0 bases and J by 5 bases, leaving 14 bases between them. The CDR3 region has the DNA TGTGCCAGCAGCGTAGGGGCGGGGACCGGCGAGACCCAGTACTTC. This gives the protein CASSVGAGTGETQYF. The full variable domain, with the rest looked up from reference TRBV9 and TRBJ2-5, is DSGVTQTPKHLITATGQRVTLRCSPRSGDLSVYWYQQSLDQGLQFLIQYYNGEERAKGNILERFSAQQFPDLHSELNLSSLELGDSALYFCASSVGAGTGETQYFGPGTRLLVL.

This clonotype was observed once. The V gene is TRBV2, the J gene TRBJ2-2; D uncertain. Looked up from germline, CDR1 is SNHLY and CDR2 is FYNNEI. Trimming took 8 bases from V and 5 from J, leaving 12 bases between them. This CDR3 contains 13 residues. The DNA for the CDR3 is TGTGCCAGCGGTCCCTTTTGGACCGGGGAGCTGTTTTTT. This encodes CASGPFWTGELFF.

This clonotype was detected ten times or more. The chain links TRBV25-1 to TRBJ1-5; no clear D. The CDR3 runs 13 residues. V lost 6 bases and J 0 bases, leaving 6 bases between the germline ends. The germline V gene encodes CDR1 MGHDK and CDR2 SYGVNS. CDR3 DNA: TGTGCCAGCAGGGGAGCTAGCAATCAGCCCCAGCATTTT. It specifies CASRGASNQPQHF.

V usage is TRBV10-2 and J usage is TRBJ1-5; D perhaps matches TRBD1 (5 bases). This CDR3 comprises 13 residues. V was trimmed by 10 bases and J by 6 bases, leaving 16 bases between them. CDR1 is WSHSY, CDR2 SAAADI, per germline. The CDR3, as DNA: TGCGCCACCGGGCCCGACAGAGGTCAGCCCCAGCATTTT. Encoded protein: CATGPDRGQPQHF.

This chain connects TRBV4-1 to TRBJ2-2; D ambiguous. V lost 0 bases and J lost 5, with 7 bases in between. The CDR3 consists of 14 residues. The V gene's germline CDR1 is MGHRA and CDR2 YSYEKL. CDR3 protein: CASSQDLRTGELFF. The DNA for the CDR3 is TGCGCCAGCAGCCAAGATCTGCGTACCGGGGAGCTGTTTTTT.

Only a few counts were recorded for this clonotype. The chain links TRBV2 to TRBJ1-5; weak D call: TRBD1 (6 bases). Deletions cut 5 bases from V and 5 bases from J, with 13 bases between. CDR1 is SNHLY, CDR2 FYNNEI, per germline. The CDR3 sequence is 14 residues long. The CDR3 DNA reads as TGTGCCAGCAGTTTCGAGAGGGGGGATCAGCCCCAGCATTTT. Its translation: CASSFERGDQPQHF.

This clonotype was detected a few times. This chain links TRBV9 with TRBJ1-1, with D tentatively TRBD1 (5 bases). Trimming removed 6 bases at V and 8 bases at J, with 20 bases between. Germline V lookup: CDR1 SGDLS, CDR2 YYNGEE. The CDR3 is 14 residues long. The CDR3, as DNA: TGTGCCAGCACCCTGGGGGGACCCACCCAAGAAGCTTTCTTT. Amino acid sequence: CASTLGGPTQEAFF. The full variable domain, its missing parts supplied by reference TRBV9 and TRBJ1-1, is DSGVTQTPKHLITATGQRVTLRCSPRSGDLSVYWYQQSLDQGLQFLIQYYNGEERAKGNILERFSAQQFPDLHSELNLSSLELGDSALYFCASTLGGPTQEAFFGQGTRLTVV.

This clonotype came up many times. The V gene is TRBV7-9, the J gene TRBJ1-5; no definite D call. The V and J ends lost 3 bases and 4 bases respectively, with 13 bases between them. Germline V lookup: CDR1 SEHNR, CDR2 FQNEAQ (reference sequence). The CDR3 spans 15 residues. DNA for the CDR3: TGTGCCAGCAGCTTCGGACTTCAGGAAAATCAGCCCCAGCATTTT. Translation: CASSFGLQENQPQHF.

Ten or more counts support this clonotype. The rearrangement joins TRBV2 to TRBJ2-5, with 7 bases aligning to TRBD1. The CDR3 loop spans 14 amino acids. V lost 9 bases to trimming and J lost 4 bases; unmatched junction nucleotides: 11. In germline, CDR1 is SNHLY, CDR2 FYNNEI. CDR3: CARGSTGSGETQYF. CDR3 in DNA: TGTGCCAGGGGATCGACAGGGTCGGGAGAGACCCAGTACTTC.

J is TRBJ1-5 and V is TRBV20-1; tentative D call: TRBD1 (5 bases). With 1 base removed from V and 2 bases from J, the gap between germline ends came to 9 bases. In germline, CDR1 is DFQATT, CDR2 SNEGSKA (reference sequence). The CDR3 totals 14 residues. In nucleotides, the CDR3 is TGCAGTGCTAGAGCGGACACGGGCAATCAGCCCCAGCATTTT. Residues: CSARADTGNQPQHF.

The table lists this clonotype with a few counts. The chain combines TRBV10-3 with TRBJ2-5, with TRBD2 matching over 14 bases. This CDR3 has 17 residues. V dropped 4 bases and J dropped 4; count of bases not matched to a gene: 8. Germline loops: CDR1 ENHRY, CDR2 SYGVKD. CDR3 nucleotide sequence: TGTGCCATCAGTGGGTCTAAGGGACTAGCGGGAGTAGAGACCCAGTACTTC. Protein product: CAISGSKGLAGVETQYF.